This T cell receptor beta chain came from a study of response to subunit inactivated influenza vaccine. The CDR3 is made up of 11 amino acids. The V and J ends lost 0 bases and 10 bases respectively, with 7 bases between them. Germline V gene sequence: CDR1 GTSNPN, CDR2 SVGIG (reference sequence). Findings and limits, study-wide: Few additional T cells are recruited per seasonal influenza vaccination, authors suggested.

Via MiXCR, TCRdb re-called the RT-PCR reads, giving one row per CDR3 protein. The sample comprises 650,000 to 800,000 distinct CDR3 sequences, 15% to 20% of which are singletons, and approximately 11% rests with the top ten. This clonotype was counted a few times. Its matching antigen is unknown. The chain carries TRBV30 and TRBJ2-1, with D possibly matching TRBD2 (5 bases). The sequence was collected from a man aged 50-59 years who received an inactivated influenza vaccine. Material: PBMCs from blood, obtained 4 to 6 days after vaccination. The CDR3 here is CAWSVEDEQFF. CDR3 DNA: TGTGCCTGGAGTGTGGAGGACGAGCAGTTCTTC.